Below, 15 T cell receptor beta chains from the same sample are listed, as sequenced in a study of control samples from healthy donors and cancer patients. The assay was immunoSEQ multiplex PCR, and TCRdb's table has in-frame clones only and misses some. The sample carries tens of thousands of clones, 92% recorded once. Sequenced: PBMCs. The receptors here all came from a man aged 35 to 55 with colorectal cancer.

The rearrangement links TRBV18 to TRBJ1-4; D remains ambiguous. In germline, CDR1 is KGHSH, CDR2 LQKENI. This CDR3 has 20 amino acids. Trimming cost V 4 bases and J 5 bases, with 29 bases left between them. The CDR3: CASSQNLVSPLGSKNEKLFF. The CDR3 DNA sequence: TGTGCCAGCTCACAAAACCTTGTTTCGCCATTGGGAAGTAAGAATGAAAAACTGTTTTTT.

The chain recombines TRBV18 with TRBJ2-2; TRBD1 is a possible D gene (5 bases). CDR3 length: 16 residues. V gave up 3 bases and J gave up 2 bases, with 13 bases separating them. Germline assignment: CDR1 KGHSH and CDR2 LQKENI. CDR3 nucleotides: TGTGCCAGCTCACCGTTGGGGCAGGGAAACACCGGGGAGCTGTTTTTT. This codes for CASSPLGQGNTGELFF.

CDR3 nucleotide sequence: TGTGCCAGCTCACCAGGGGGGGATCAGCCCCAGCATTTT. This sequence encodes CASSPGGDQPQHF. V is TRBV18 and J is TRBJ1-5, with D possibly matching TRBD1 (5 bases). The V end lost 2 bases, the J end lost 5 bases, and 7 bases lay between the germline ends. The CDR3 loop spans 13 amino acids. From germline, CDR1 is KGHSH and CDR2 LQKENI.

The V and J genes are TRBV4-1 and TRBJ1-3, with D possibly matching TRBD1 (5 bases). Trimming cost V 4 bases and J 0 bases, with 10 bases left between them. The CDR3 is made up of 15 amino acids. The germline V gene encodes CDR1 MGHRA and CDR2 YSYEKL. The CDR3 spells CASSPGPSSGNTIYF. DNA for the CDR3: TGCGCCAGCAGCCCGGGACCTTCCTCTGGAAACACCATATATTTT.

The chain joins TRBV7-3 to TRBJ2-1; D possibly matches TRBD1 or TRBD2 (6 bases each). The germline gives CDR1 SGHTA, CDR2 FQGTGA. CDR3 length equals 13 residues. V was trimmed by 4 bases and J by 6 bases, leaving 10 bases between them. CDR3 nucleotide sequence: TGTGCCAGCAGCTCTGGAGGGGGCAATGAGCAGTTCTTC. Protein sequence: CASSSGGGNEQFF.

V usage is TRBV29-1 and J usage is TRBJ2-3; the D gene is possibly TRBD1 (6 bases). The CDR3 length is 12 residues. V was trimmed by 7 bases and J by 1 base, leaving 9 bases between them. Germline loops: CDR1 SQVTM, CDR2 ANQGSEA. CDR3 in amino acids: CSADSGTDTQYF. The CDR3 bases are TGCAGCGCGGACAGTGGCACAGATACGCAGTATTTT.

The chain combines TRBV7-9 with TRBJ1-1, with D possibly being TRBD1 (6 bases). The germline gives CDR1 SEHNR, CDR2 FQNEAQ (reference sequence). CDR3 size: 17 residues. The V gene lost 5 bases and the J gene lost 4 bases, with 23 bases spanning the gap. CDR3 DNA sequence: TGTGCCAGCAGCCGACAGGCGGGGGGCAGTAGGGGCACTGAAGCTTTCTTT. Its translation is CASSRQAGGSRGTEAFF.

This chain joins TRBV2 and TRBJ1-1; TRBD1 aligns across 11 bases. V dropped 0 bases and J dropped 10; count of bases not matched to a gene: 1. CDR1 is SNHLY and CDR2 is FYNNEI in the germline V gene. CDR3 length: 13 amino acids. The CDR3 loop reads CASSEAGQGGAFF. DNA for the CDR3: TGTGCCAGCAGTGAAGCGGGACAGGGGGGAGCTTTCTTT.

The chain employs TRBV7-3 and TRBJ2-5; 9 nucleotides align to TRBD2. The V gene end was trimmed by 4 bases and the J gene end by 1 base; junction bases not matched to a gene: 4. The CDR3 is 15 residues long. The V gene's germline CDR1 is SGHTA and CDR2 FQGTGA. CDR3 sequence reads: CASSSPGLAQETQYF. The DNA of the CDR3 is TGTGCCAGCAGCTCGCCGGGACTAGCCCAAGAGACCCAGTACTTC.

The chain uses TRBV2 and TRBJ1-1; D is uncertain. The CDR3 is made up of 13 amino acids. Trimming removed 7 bases at V and 0 bases at J, with 9 bases between. The germline V gene has CDR1 SNHLY and CDR2 FYNNEI. The CDR3 DNA reads TGTGCCAGCACTGAGGAAATGAACACTGAAGCTTTCTTT. Residues: CASTEEMNTEAFF.

This clone has a handful of counts. The chain is built from TRBV9 and TRBJ2-3; TRBD1 agrees at 9 bases. The CDR3 covers 16 residues. Germline CDR1 is SGDLS and CDR2 is YYNGEE. With 2 bases clipped from V and 0 bases from J, the junction kept 4 bases outside the gene matches. CDR3 region: CASSVTGGESTDTQYF. The CDR3 DNA reads TGTGCCAGCAGCGTCACAGGGGGCGAAAGCACAGATACGCAGTATTTT. Combining the CDR3 with reference TRBV9 and TRBJ2-3 gives the whole variable domain DSGVTQTPKHLITATGQRVTLRCSPRSGDLSVYWYQQSLDQGLQFLIQYYNGEERAKGNILERFSAQQFPDLHSELNLSSLELGDSALYFCASSVTGGESTDTQYFGPGTRLTVL.

The chain carries TRBV7-8 and TRBJ2-1, with unresolved D. The V end lost 1 base, the J end lost 9 bases, and 19 bases lay between the germline ends. CDR3 length: 16 amino acids. The germline CDR1 and CDR2 sequences are SGHVS and FQNEAQ. Written as DNA, the CDR3 is TGTGCCAGCAGCTTAGTGGTTGGGGTTAGGGTGTCTGAGCAGTTCTTC. It encodes CASSLVVGVRVSEQFF.

The rearrangement joins TRBV4-1 to TRBJ2-2; 7 bases line up with TRBD1. The CDR3 length is 17 residues. CDR1 MGHRA and CDR2 YSYEKL come from the germline V gene. V was pared by 4 bases and J by 4 bases, with 12 bases of the junction left unmatched. The CDR3 nucleotides are TGCGCCAGCAGCCGAAGAGAGACAGGGATGGGCACCGGGGAGCTGTTTTTT. Translation: CASSRRETGMGTGELFF.

The rearrangement joins TRBV3-1 (or the pseudogene TRBV3-2) to TRBJ2-3; D may be TRBD2 (5 bases). The CDR3 totals 16 residues. The V end was cut by 1 base, the J end by 0 bases, with 11 bases between. CDR1 is LGHDT, CDR2 YNNKEL, per germline (reference sequence). The CDR3: CASSQVEGYSTDTQYF. The CDR3 DNA follows: TGTGCCAGCAGCCAAGTTGAGGGATATAGCACAGATACGCAGTATTTT.

CDR3 nucleotide sequence: TGCGCCAGCAGCTTTGGGGGTACCTACGAGCAGTACTTC. Amino acids: CASSFGGTYEQYF. The chain carries TRBV5-1 and TRBJ2-7, with D tentatively TRBD1 or TRBD2 (5 bases each). This CDR3 spans 13 amino acids. Deletions cut 2 bases from V and 2 bases from J, with 8 bases between. Germline CDR1 is SGHRS and CDR2 is YFSETQ.